This T cell receptor beta chain was captured in a study of cytomegalovirus exposure and HLA in healthy donors (dated by TCRdb to 2016 to 2017). In terms of the full investigation: According to an earlier analysis of several hundred of the donors, 200 million or so T cells yielded approximately 120 million unique TCR beta sequences and about 300 Gb of sequence data. Around 300 gigabases of sequencing data and approximately 93 million unique TCR sequences were included in an early release covering 550 to 800 HLA-typed donors. Among the approximately 400 genotyped donors, approximately 77% belonged to the genetic ancestry cluster associated with self-reported Caucasian donors. The study was designed to test whether signatures of past pathogen exposure could be identified by cataloging public T cell receptors. The study profiled the T cell repertoires of 500 to 800 subjects by immunosequencing and related them to cytomegalovirus serostatus. In addition to the first cohort of about 650 subjects, a separate validation cohort of about 120 different subjects was used. The study combined high-throughput TCR immunosequencing, statistical association of individual TCRs with disease status, and machine learning to predict cytomegalovirus infection status. A later analysis re-examined previously published TCR beta repertoires from more than 550 donors and added high-resolution HLA genotyping to investigate patterns of TCR occurrence. Rather than drawing on any new phenotypic data, the later analysis identified candidate immune exposures from TCR beta sequences and the way those sequences occurred across donors. To decide whether each TCR beta V gene segment behaved as functional or pseudogenic, an earlier analysis of 587 of the donors relied on high-throughput TCR beta sequencing. Donor age, sex, ethnicity and CMV serostatus were compiled together with the repertoire data. In a later genetic analysis, genome-wide SNP genotypes for about three fifths of the roughly 670 donors were used, and that subset was treated as a discovery cohort. All discovery cohort repertoires had been generated on a single sequencing platform. Class I and class II HLA loci were covered by the typing at four-digit resolution. Typing coverage differed by locus: A, B, C, DRB1 and DQB1 were typed in roughly 620-630 donors, DQA1 in about 500, DPA1 in nearly 610, and DPB1 in just under 490. About five DR-DQ haplotypes were treated as single units for association and clustering because of strong linkage in the cohort. On average, over 200,000 unique TCR beta nucleotide sequences were sequenced per donor among a few hundred genotyped donors of the cohort, with roughly 19% of those sequences being non-productive.

On this clone: The specificity of this receptor is unknown. Per-base qualities were not stored, and no clone one base away is much larger.

The cohort was made up of roughly 670 healthy bone marrow donors. At the time of sampling, all cohort members were nominally healthy, though unrecorded immune exposures were likely present. The donor was CMV seronegative and belonged to the group of over 300 seronegative cohort members. Each donor provided a peripheral blood sample, and peripheral blood mononuclear cells were used for TCR beta sequencing. The Qiagen DNeasy Blood Extraction Kit was used to extract genomic DNA from the blood cell samples. The protocol used for the library was the immunoSEQ multiplex PCR assay. For the multiplex PCR, a mixture combining 60 forward primers for TCR Vbeta segments and 13 reverse primers for TCR Jbeta segments was used. The CDR3 region of rearranged TCR beta genes was amplified from genomic DNA by a multiplex PCR assay. On the Illumina HiSeq System, the amplified TCR beta libraries were sequenced as 87-base-pair reads. The paper's data handling went like this. Across the 670 or so repertoires, a later analysis counted approximately 75 million unique TCR beta chains, 9.5 million to 12 million of which were shared by at least two donors. A nearest-neighbor algorithm error-corrected the raw reads and collapsed the reads into unique sequences, merging closely related sequences to remove PCR and sequencing errors. Alignment of CDR3 sequences to IMGT reference sequences was used to assign V, D and J gene segments. Each retained sequence needed at least a six-nucleotide match to both a V gene segment and a J gene segment. Rearrangements were classified as productive when the CDR3 lacked stop codons and remained in frame with V and J, and all other rearrangements were classified as non-productive. CDR3 was defined according to IMGT convention as the region running from the second conserved V-encoded cysteine to the conserved J-encoded phenylalanine. The earlier analysis of about 610 of the donors excluded any sequence lacking an unambiguous match to a single V gene segment. An earlier analysis of approximately 590 of the donors called V segments functional above 56.7% productive rearrangements and segregating when the between-donor standard deviation exceeded 5%. A statistical classification framework was developed to diagnose cytomegalovirus status using the catalog of TCR beta chain sequences. A later analysis assigned V and J genes by comparing TCR nucleotide sequences with IMGT/GENE-DB human TR gene sequences. The TCRdist pipeline was used in a later analysis to assign CDR3 sequences and most-parsimonious VDJ recombination scenarios. In a later analysis, each TCR beta chain was defined by its CDR3 amino acid sequence together with its V-gene family, and reads without a unique V-gene family were excluded. A later analysis removed roughly 590 highly shared, low-generation-probability nucleotide sequences to deal with suspected cross-contamination and a sequencing artifact. For each public chain, a later analysis derived a clonal expansion index from normalized ranks of inferred template counts within each repertoire. A later analysis computed generation probabilities with a VDJ recombination model fitted to out-of-frame rearrangements, and checked the results against IGoR. A later analysis scored TCR-TCR, TCR-HLA and TCR-CMV co-occurrence with hypergeometric tests, applying a repertoire-size bias correction to TCR pairs. A later analysis estimated false discovery rates by permuting HLA or CMV assignments 20 times. A later analysis grouped co-occurring TCRs with DBSCAN, adding TCRdist sequence similarity when clustering within HLA-allele-positive subsets. Repertoires with fewer than 30,000 or more than 120,000 public chains, plus five repertoires with anomalous nucleotide sharing, were excluded from co-occurrence clustering. Drawn from immuneACCESS, this table holds only the in-frame rearrangements with V and J called that TCRdb kept. Clones are partly lost; checked studies trace under half to an unresolved V gene and leave the rest unexplained. V, J and clone size reflect that table, while D and trimming were determined from the DNA. For this sample the table gives about 150,000 clones, of which 66% were detected only once. Of the sample, 6.5% falls within the top ten clones.

The paper as a whole reports these results and caveats: In a later analysis, 15,000 to 20,000 TCR beta sequences were associated with specific HLA alleles at a false discovery rate of 0.05. In a later analysis, HLA-associated TCR beta chains were found to be more clonally expanded and to have lower generation probabilities than equally common non-associated chains. Several of the top co-occurrence clusters appeared to be linked to parvovirus B19, influenza, CMV and Epstein-Barr virus, according to a later analysis. Linkage disequilibrium might explain the correlated functional status among segregating V segments, but an unknown experimental factor could not be excluded. The study listed 164 TCR beta chains as associated with cytomegalovirus. A further reported finding was that TCR beta sequences accurately predicted the HLA-A and HLA-B alleles for most subjects in the first cohort. In a later genetic analysis, fewer N-insertions in productive TCRs were reported among donors in an Asian-associated ancestry cluster than the approximately 670-donor mean. An association between a missense DCLRE1C variant and V-gene and J-gene trimming of TCR beta chains was found in a later genetic analysis and replicated in an independent cohort. An earlier analysis of approximately 570 of the donors showed that most TCR beta V segments appeared in productive rearrangements either about 87% or about 30% of the time, which broadly matched IMGT annotations. Most TCR sequences were observed very rarely across donors, whereas some public TCRs were present in many individuals. In a later analysis, the rate of TCR association differed among HLA loci, with DRB1 alleles having the most associated TCRs and HLA-C alleles having the fewest. In vitro tests confirmed that three of the cytomegalovirus-associated TCR beta chains recognize cytomegalovirus antigens. Presence/absence analyses assumed roughly uniform sequencing depth across donors, an assumption that may not hold. Only TCR beta chains were sequenced in this cohort, and the absence of alpha or paired-chain data limited detectable features. The authors suggested that the approach could potentially be extended to other disease states and immunological phenotypes. The classifier was reported to diagnose cytomegalovirus status with high specificity and sensitivity in both the original cohort and the validation cohort. For the cohort, immune exposure information was limited to CMV serostatus. Because some donors lacked HLA typing at each locus, the association tests relied only on the typed subset. Some IMGT-functional V segments, including TRBV6-2 and TRBV6-3, could not be told apart with the 87-base-pair reads, so those segments were excluded. About 15 rarely observed V segments, including chromosome 9 orphons, were excluded from the earlier analysis of some 590 of the donors because counts were too low. When HLA alleles, especially DR and DQ, strongly co-occurred, TCR associations were difficult to assign to individual alleles. Most CMV-associated TCR beta chains appeared to be HLA-restricted in a later analysis, and the HLA associations seemed to be driven largely by CMV exposure. A cluster of highly shared sequence variants was judged likely to be a technical artifact of the sequencing pipeline.

The CDR3, from cysteine to phenylalanine, totals 14 residues. The read is trimmed to its CDR3 DNA, 42 bases read in frame from base 1. V and J are truncated by 0 bases and 6 bases respectively, leaving an intervening sequence of 9 bases. CDR1 and CDR2 are drawn from the germline V gene: SGHRS, YFSETQ. The receptor comes from a woman between 55 and 75 years old in good health and CMV-seronegative. The V and J genes are TRBV5-1 and TRBJ2-2, with the D gene uncertain. Sequences were obtained from PBMCs. The CDR3 has the sequence CASSLGGGPGELFF. In nucleotide form, the sequence is TGCGCCAGCAGCTTGGGAGGCGGCCCCGGGGAGCTGTTTTTT.